This record concerns one TCR beta chain sequence. Its antigen is not identified. The sample belongs to a study of graft-versus-host responses after intestinal transplantation. Libraries were prepared by immunoSEQ multiplex PCR; TCRdb keeps only in-frame clonotypes and omits some of them. Of over 100,000 clones in the sample, roughly 92% were seen once. CDR1 and CDR2 (germline): MNHNS, SASEGT. The CDR3 covers 14 residues. J gave up 7 bases and V 6 bases, and 7 bases lay outside the gene matches. Study observations and caveats: Peak levels of circulating GvH clones tracked with early post-transplant HvG declines.

This clonotype was sampled from a human donor who was the organ donor for an intestinal transplant. The V and J genes are TRBV6-1 and TRBJ1-4; TRBD1 agrees at 8 bases. The source was unstimulated CD4+ T cells sorted from spleen or lymph node cells, collected before transplant. Written as DNA, the CDR3 is TGTGCCAGCAGAATCGACAGGGGAGGTGAAAAACTGTTTTTT. It translates to CASRIDRGGEKLFF.